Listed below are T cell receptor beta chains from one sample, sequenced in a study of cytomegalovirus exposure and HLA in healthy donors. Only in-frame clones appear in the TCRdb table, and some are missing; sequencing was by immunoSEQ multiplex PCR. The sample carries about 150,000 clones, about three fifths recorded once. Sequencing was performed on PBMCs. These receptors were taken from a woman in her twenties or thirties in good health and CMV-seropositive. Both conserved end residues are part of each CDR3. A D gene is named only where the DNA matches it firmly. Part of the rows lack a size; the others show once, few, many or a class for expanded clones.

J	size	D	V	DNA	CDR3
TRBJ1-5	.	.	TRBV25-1	TGTGCCAGCAGGAACGGGGGAAGCAATCAGCCCCAGCATTTT	CASRNGGSNQPQHF
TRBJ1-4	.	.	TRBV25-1	TGTGCCAGCAGTGATCCAGTGCATAATGAAAAACTGTTTTTT	CASSDPVHNEKLFF
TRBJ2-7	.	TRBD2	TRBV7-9	TGTGCCAGCAGCTTCCCTCGACTAGCGGGAGCTTTGGACGAGCAGTACTTC	CASSFPRLAGALDEQYF
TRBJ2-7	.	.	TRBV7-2	TGTGCCAGCAGCTTAGTGTTGGAGGTGGAGCAGTACTTC	CASSLVLEVEQYF
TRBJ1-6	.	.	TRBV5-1	TGCGCCAGCAGTAAGGGAACTACGGGGACCCTCCACTTT	CASSKGTTGTLHF
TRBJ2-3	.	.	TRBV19	TGTGCCAGTAGTATCTGGGCAGAGAGCACAGATACGCAGTATTTT	CASSIWAESTDTQYF
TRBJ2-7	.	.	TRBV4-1	TGCGCCAGCAGCCAAGATAAGTTCAGGGATATCCCCCACGAGCAGTACTTC	CASSQDKFRDIPHEQYF
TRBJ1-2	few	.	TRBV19	TGTGCCAGTAGTACCGACAGCTATGGCTACACCTTC	CASSTDSYGYTF
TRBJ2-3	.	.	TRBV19	TGTGCCAGTGGAACAGGGATGGACACAGATACGCAGTATTTT	CASGTGMDTDTQYF
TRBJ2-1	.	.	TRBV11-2	TGTGCCAGCAGCTTAGGTGGGGGGTCGACCTACAATGAGCAGTTCTTC	CASSLGGGSTYNEQFF
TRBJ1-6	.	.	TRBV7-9	TGTGCCAGCAGCCAACCGGCGGGGCGGCTAGATAATTCACCCCTCCACTTT	CASSQPAGRLDNSPLHF
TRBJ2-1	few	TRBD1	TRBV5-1	TGCGCCAGCAGCTTGTGGGGACAGGGTGGGAACAATGAGCAGTTCTTC	CASSLWGQGGNNEQFF
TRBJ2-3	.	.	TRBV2	TGTGCCAGCAGTAGTCCGGTCACAGATACGCAGTATTTT	CASSSPVTDTQYF
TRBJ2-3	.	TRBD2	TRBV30	TGTGCCTGGAATCGGCGGGGGAGCACAGATACGCAGTATTTT	CAWNRRGSTDTQYF
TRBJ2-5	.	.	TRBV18	TGTGCCAGCTCACCTGCACAGGAAGAGACCCAGTACTTC	CASSPAQEETQYF
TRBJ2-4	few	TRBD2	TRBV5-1	TGCGCCAGCGGATCAACCGGGACTAGAACAATCATTCAGTACTTC	CASGSTGTRTIIQYF
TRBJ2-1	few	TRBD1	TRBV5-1	TGCGCCAGCAGCGTGGGACAGGCCTACAATGAGCAGTTCTTC	CASSVGQAYNEQFF
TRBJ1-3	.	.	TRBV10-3	TGTGCCACTACCGGACAACACTCTGGAAACACCATATATTTT	CATTGQHSGNTIYF
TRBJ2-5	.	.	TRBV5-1	TGCGCCAGCAGCCCAAGAACTACTAACGACAGGAAACAAGAGACCCAGTACTTC	CASSPRTTNDRKQETQYF
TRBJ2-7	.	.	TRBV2	TGTGCCAGCAGGGCGGACAGCCCAGCCGAGCAGTACTTC	CASRADSPAEQYF
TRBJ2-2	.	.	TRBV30	TGTGCGACCGGGGGTGCGAACACCGGGGAGCTGTTTTTT	CATGGANTGELFF
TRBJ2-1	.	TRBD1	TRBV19	TGTGCCAGTAAGGGACAGGGGGCCGGTGAGCAGTTCTTC	CASKGQGAGEQFF
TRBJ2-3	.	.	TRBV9	TGTGCCAGCAGCGTGACTTCTCCGGGAGGCACAGATACGCAGTATTTT	CASSVTSPGGTDTQYF
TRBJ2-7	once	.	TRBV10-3	TGTGCCACGGGTCCCAACCGGGACGAGCAGTACTTC	CATGPNRDEQYF
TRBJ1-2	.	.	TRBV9	TGTGCCAGCAGCGCTAACGCTAACTATGGCTACACCTTC	CASSANANYGYTF
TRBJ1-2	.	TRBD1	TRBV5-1	TGCGCCAGCAGTCCGACAGGGGTATTTGGCTACACCTTC	CASSPTGVFGYTF
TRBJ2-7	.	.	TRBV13	TGTGCCAGCAGCCTCACCCCAGGCAACGAGCAGTACTTC	CASSLTPGNEQYF
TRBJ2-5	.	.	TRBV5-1	TGCGCCAGCAGCAAGAAGGCATCGGGAGCGGGAGAGACCCAGTACTTC	CASSKKASGAGETQYF
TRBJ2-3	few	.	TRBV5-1	TGCGCCAGCAGCCCGGACAGTAACACAGATACGCAGTATTTT	CASSPDSNTDTQYF
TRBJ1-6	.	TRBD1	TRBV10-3	TGTGCCATCAGTGAGGAGGGACAGTCTCTTAGCTCCTATAATTCACCCCTCCACTTT	CAISEEGQSLSSYNSPLHF
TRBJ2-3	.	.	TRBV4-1	TGCGCCAGCAGCCAAGTGGCACGAATCGTCGCAGATACGCAGTATTTT	CASSQVARIVADTQYF
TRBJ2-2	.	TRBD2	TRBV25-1	TGTGCCAGCAGTAATCCGGGACTAGCGGTCACCGGGGAGCTGTTTTTT	CASSNPGLAVTGELFF
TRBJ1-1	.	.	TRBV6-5	TGTGCCAGCAGTCAAATGGGGGCCACTGAAGCTTTCTTT	CASSQMGATEAFF
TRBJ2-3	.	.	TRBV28	TGTGCCAGCAGCTCCGACTCCCACACAGATACGCAGTATTTT	CASSSDSHTDTQYF
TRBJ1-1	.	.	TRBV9	TGTGCCAGCAGCCGCCGAAGGGGGGGCTCTGAAGCTTTCTTT	CASSRRRGGSEAFF
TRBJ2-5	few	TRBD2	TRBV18	TGTGCCAGCTCACCACCGTCTAAACGCGGGGGTGGAGAGACCCAGTACTTC	CASSPPSKRGGGETQYF
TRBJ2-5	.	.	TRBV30	TGTGCCTGGAGTGTTCGCGGAGGGCAAGAGACCCAGTACTTC	CAWSVRGGQETQYF
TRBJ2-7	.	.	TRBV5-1	TGCGCCAGCAGCCCCCGGGGTAGATCCTACGAGCAGTACTTC	CASSPRGRSYEQYF
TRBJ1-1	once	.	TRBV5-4	TGTGCCAGCAGCTACGGAAGAACGGGGACTGAAGCTTTCTTT	CASSYGRTGTEAFF
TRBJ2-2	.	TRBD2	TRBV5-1	TGCGCCAGCACCACCGGGACTATCGAAGGGACCGGGGAGCTGTTTTTT	CASTTGTIEGTGELFF
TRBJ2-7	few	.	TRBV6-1	TGTGCCAGCACGAAAAGAGCCGGTTCCTACGAGCAGTACTTC	CASTKRAGSYEQYF